Reported below is one T cell receptor beta chain. The antigen remains unidentified. Clones were read by immunoSEQ multiplex PCR, and TCRdb kept only the in-frame ones, dropping some. The sample carries about 100,000 clones, 90% to 95% recorded once. The germline V gene encodes CDR1 SNHLY and CDR2 FYNNEI. This CDR3 is 14 amino acids long. Trimming pared 4 bases from V and 7 bases from J, leaving 13 bases between. These data are taken from a study of T cell responses to AZD1222 COVID-19 vaccine. Notes on the study in general: Females outnumbered males among donors, who were mostly white British; clonal diversity was possibly underestimated. Sampled repertoires all dated from after the peak T cell response. Among spike-specific TCRs, nearly half reportedly target unmutated variant regions.

The sequencing here drew on peripheral blood, taken 28 days after the second AZD1222 dose. This TCR came from an adult who received the AZD1222 COVID-19 vaccine. The chain is built from TRBV2 and TRBJ2-2, with no clear D. In nucleotides, the CDR3 is TGTGCCAGCAGTGGAGAAGGCGTCAGCGGGGAGCTGTTTTTT. This encodes CASSGEGVSGELFF.